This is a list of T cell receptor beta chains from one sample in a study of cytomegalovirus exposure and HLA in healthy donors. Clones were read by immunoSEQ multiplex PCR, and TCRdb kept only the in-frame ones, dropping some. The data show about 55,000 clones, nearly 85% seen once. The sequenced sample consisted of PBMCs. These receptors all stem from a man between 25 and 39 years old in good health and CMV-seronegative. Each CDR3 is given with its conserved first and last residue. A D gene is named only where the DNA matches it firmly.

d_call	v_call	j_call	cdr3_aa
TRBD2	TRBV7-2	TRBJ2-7	CASSQSGRGYEQYF
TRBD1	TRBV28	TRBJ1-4	CASSFIVGQAFF
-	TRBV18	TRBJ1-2	CASSPRHSDGYTF
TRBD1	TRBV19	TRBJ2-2	CASARDRTAAGELFF
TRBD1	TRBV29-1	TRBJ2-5	CSVERDLDRGHGKTQYF
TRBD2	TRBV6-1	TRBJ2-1	CASSVLAEPFSNEQFF
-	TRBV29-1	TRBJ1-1	CSAFKGDLGTEAFF
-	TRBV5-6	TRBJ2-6	CASSLVGARSGANVLTF
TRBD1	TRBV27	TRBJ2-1	CAEQTGQGINEQFF
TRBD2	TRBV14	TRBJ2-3	CASSDLPTSSSTGTDTQYF
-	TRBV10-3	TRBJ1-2	CAIRAPIGLRYGYTF
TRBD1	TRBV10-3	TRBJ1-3	CAMGDRPRNTIYF
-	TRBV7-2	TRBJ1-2	CASSLGGYNYGYTF
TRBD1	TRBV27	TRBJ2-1	CASSWGQGMHEQFF
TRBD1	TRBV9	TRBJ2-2	CASRPGQASLMAGELFF
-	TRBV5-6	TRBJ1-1	CASSWRGKNTEAFF
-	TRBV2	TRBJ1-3	CASSESRTWSGNTIYF
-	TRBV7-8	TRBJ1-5	CASSLGQRSNQPQHF
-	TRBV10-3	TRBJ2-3	CAISEGGRSTDTQYF
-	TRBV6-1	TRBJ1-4	CASSEAWGDTNEKLFF
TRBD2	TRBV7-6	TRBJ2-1	CASRTGTRTGEQFF
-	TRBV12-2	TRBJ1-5	CASRLGEDNQPQHF
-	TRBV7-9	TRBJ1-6	CASSPGGEGSSPLHF
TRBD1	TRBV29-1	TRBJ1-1	CSVMTGVRTEAFF
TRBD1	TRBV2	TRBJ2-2	CASSPNLSRGPSGELFF
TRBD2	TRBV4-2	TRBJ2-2	CAISDREGQGGELFF
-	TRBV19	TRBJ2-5	CASSPGSTRETQYF
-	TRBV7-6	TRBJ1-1	CASSSQGGTEAFF
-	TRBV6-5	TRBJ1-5	CASGGQGHPPQHF
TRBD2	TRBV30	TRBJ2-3	CASGSGGTDTQYF
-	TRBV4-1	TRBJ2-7	CASSQPGSYEQYF
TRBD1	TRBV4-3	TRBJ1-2	CASSPDRDFNYGYTF
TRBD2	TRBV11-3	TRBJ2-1	CASSLDQGGTSRSNEQFF
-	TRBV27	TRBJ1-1	CASSLGGGNTEAFF
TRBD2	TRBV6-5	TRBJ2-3	CASSYTSGRIDTQYF
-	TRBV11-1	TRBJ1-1	CASSLGGAGDTEAFF
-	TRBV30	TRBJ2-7	CAWSPNTGTPVGYF
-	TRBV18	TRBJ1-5	CASSQEGNQPQHF
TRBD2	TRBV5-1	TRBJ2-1	CASSWTSGGVYNEQFF
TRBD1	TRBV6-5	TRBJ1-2	CASSRTQGNYGYTF
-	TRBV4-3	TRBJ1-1	CASSQVLNSMNTEAFF
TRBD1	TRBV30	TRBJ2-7	CAWSRQGPSYEQYF
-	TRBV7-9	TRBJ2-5	CASSLLGPTAETQYF
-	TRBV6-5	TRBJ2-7	CASSYSRNYPYEQYF
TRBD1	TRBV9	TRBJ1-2	CASSVGGTGGKYGYTF
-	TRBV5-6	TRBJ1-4	CASSLRTANEKLFF
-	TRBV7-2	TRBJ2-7	CASSSSRDNYEQYF
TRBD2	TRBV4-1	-	CASSPRTSGTSYEQYF
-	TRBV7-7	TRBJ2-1	CASSTRTGTEQFF
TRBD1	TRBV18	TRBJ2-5	CASSLGQVQETQYF
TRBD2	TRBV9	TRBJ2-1	CASSDMGLAIHEQFF
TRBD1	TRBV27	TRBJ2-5	CASSLTGGGETQYF
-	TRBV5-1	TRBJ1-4	CASSLDAGASEKLFF
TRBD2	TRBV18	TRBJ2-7	CASSPGTSGSYEQYF
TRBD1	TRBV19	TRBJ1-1	CASSPGGGVGSFF
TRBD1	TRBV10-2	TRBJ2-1	CASTWAGTGVRNEQFF
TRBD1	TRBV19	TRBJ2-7	CASSPSGTGSYEQYF